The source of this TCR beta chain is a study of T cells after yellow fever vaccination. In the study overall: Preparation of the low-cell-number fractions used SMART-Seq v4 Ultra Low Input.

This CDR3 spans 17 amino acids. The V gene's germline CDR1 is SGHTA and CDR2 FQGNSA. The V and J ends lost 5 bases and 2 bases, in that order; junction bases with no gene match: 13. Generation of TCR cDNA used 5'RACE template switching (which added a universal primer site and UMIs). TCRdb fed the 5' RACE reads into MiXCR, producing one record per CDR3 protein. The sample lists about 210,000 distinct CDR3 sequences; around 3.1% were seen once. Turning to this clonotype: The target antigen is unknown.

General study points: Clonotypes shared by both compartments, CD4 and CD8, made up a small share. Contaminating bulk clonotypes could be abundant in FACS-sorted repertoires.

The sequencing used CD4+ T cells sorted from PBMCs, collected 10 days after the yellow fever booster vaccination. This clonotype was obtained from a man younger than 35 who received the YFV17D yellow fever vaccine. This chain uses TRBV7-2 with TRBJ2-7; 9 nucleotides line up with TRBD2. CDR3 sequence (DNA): TGTGCCAGCAGCCGGGGGGCGGCTAGCGGGGTTCCCTACGAGCAGTACTTC. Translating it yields CASSRGAASGVPYEQYF.